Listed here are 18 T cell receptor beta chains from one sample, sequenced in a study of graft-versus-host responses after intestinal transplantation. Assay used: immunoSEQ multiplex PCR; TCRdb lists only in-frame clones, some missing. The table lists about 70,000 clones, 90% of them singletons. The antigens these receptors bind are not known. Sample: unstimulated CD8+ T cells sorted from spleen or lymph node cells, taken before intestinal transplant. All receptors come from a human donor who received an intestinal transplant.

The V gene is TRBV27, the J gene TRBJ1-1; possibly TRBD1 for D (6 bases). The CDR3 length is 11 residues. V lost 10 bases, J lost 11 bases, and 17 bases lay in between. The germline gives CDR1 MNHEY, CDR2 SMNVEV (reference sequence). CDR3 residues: CATNGGLGAFF. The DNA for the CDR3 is TGTGCCACCAATGGGGGCCTTGGGGCTTTCTTT.

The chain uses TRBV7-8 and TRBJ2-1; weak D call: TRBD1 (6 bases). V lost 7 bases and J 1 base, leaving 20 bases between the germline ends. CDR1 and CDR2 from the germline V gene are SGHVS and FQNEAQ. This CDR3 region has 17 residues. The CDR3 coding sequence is TGTGCCAGCACCATACCAGGGGTAAAAGGGTCCTACAATGAGCAGTTCTTC. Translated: CASTIPGVKGSYNEQFF.

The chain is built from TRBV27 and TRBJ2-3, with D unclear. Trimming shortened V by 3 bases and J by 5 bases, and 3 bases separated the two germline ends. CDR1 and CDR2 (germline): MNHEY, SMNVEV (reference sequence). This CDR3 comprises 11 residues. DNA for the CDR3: TGTGCCAGCAGTTTCGGAGATACGCAGTATTTT. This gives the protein CASSFGDTQYF.

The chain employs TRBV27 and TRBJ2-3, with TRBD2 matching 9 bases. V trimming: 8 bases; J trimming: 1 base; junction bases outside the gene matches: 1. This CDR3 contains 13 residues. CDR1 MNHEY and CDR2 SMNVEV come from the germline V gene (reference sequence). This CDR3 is CASVAGGTDTQYF. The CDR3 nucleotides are TGTGCCAGCGTAGCGGGGGGCACAGATACGCAGTATTTT.

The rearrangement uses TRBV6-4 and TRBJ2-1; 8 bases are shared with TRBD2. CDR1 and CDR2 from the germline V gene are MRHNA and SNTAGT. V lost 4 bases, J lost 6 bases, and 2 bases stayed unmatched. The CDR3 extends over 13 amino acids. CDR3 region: CASSVGTSNEQFF. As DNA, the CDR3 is TGTGCCAGCAGTGTAGGGACTAGCAATGAGCAGTTCTTC.

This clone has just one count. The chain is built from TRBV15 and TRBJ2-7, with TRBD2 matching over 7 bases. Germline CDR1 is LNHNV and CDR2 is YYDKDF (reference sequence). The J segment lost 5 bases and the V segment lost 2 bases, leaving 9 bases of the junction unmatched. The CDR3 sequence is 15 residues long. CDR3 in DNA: TGTGCCACCAGCAGACCAACCCGGGAGGCTGACGAGCAGTACTTC. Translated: CATSRPTREADEQYF.

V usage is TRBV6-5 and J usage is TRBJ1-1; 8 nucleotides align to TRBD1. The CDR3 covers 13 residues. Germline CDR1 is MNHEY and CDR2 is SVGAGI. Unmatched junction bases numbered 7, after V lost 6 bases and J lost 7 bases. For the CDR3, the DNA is TGTGCCAGCAGCCCGGACAGGGAGGTTGAAGCTTTCTTT. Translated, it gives CASSPDREVEAFF.

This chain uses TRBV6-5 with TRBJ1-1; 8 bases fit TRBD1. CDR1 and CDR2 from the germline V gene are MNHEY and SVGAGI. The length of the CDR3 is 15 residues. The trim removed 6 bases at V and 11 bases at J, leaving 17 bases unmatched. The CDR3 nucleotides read TGTGCCAGCAGCTCAGGGGGCGTTGTGGGTCCGGAGGCTTTCTTT. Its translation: CASSSGGVVGPEAFF.

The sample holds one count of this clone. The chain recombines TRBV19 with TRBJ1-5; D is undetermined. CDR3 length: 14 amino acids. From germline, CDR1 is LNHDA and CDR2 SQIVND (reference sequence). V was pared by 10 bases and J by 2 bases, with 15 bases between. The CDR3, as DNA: TGTGCCACCCACGCCGGAGCGGGCAATCAGCCCCAGCATTTT. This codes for CATHAGAGNQPQHF.

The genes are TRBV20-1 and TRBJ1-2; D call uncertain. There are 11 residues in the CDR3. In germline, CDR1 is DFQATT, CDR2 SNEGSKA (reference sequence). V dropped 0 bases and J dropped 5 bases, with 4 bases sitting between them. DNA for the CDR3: TGCAGTGCTAGAGACAATTATGGCTACACCTTC. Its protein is CSARDNYGYTF.

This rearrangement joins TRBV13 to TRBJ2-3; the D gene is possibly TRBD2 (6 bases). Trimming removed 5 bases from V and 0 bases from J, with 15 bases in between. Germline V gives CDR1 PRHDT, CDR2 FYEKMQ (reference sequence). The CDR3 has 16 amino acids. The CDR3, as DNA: TGTGCCAGCAGCGCGGGAACAGAAACTAGCACAGATACGCAGTATTTT. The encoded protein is CASSAGTETSTDTQYF.

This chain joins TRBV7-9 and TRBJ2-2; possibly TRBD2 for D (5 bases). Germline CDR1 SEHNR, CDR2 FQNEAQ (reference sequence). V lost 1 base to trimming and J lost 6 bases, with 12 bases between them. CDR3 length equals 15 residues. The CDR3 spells CASSLGGLNAGELFF. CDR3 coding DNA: TGTGCCAGCAGCTTAGGAGGACTGAATGCCGGGGAGCTGTTTTTT.

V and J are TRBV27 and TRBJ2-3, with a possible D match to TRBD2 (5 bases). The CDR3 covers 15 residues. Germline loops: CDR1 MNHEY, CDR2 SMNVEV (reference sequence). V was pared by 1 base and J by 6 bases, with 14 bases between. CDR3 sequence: CASSLLASFLDTQYF. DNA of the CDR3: TGTGCCAGCAGTTTATTGGCTAGCTTTTTGGATACGCAGTATTTT.

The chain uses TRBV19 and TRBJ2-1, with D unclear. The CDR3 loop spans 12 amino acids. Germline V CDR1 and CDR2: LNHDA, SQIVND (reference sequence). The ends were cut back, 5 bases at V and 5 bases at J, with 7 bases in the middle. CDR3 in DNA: TGTGCCAGTAGTGTTCAGGACAATGAGCAGTTCTTC. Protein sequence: CASSVQDNEQFF. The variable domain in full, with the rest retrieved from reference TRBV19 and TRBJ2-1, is DGGITQSPKYLFRKEGQNVTLSCEQNLNHDAMYWYRQDPGQGLRLIYYSQIVNDFQKGDIAEGYSVSREKKESFPLTVTSAQKNPTAFYLCASSVQDNEQFFGPGTRLTVL.

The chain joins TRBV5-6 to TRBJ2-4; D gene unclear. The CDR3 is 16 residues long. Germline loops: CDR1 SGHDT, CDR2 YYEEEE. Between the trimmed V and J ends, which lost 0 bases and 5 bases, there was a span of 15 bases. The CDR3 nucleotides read TGTGCCAGCAGCTTGGAGAATCTTTACGGAGAAAACATTCAGTACTTC. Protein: CASSLENLYGENIQYF. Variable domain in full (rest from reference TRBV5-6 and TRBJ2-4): DAGVTQSPTHLIKTRGQQVTLRCSPKSGHDTVSWYQQALGQGPQFIFQYYEEEERQRGNFPDRFSGHQFPNYSSELNVNALLLGDSALYLCASSLENLYGENIQYFGAGTRLSVL.

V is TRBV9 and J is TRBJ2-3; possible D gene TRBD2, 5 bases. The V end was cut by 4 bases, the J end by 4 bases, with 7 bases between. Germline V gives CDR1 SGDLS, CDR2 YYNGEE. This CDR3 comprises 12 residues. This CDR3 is CASSLGADTQYF. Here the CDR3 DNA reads TGTGCCAGCAGCCTCGGGGCAGATACGCAGTATTTT.

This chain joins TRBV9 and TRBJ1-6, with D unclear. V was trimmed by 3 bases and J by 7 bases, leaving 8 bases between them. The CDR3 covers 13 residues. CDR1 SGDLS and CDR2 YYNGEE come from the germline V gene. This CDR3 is CASSGGGNSPLHF. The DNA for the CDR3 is TGTGCCAGCAGCGGGGGAGGGAATTCACCCCTCCACTTT. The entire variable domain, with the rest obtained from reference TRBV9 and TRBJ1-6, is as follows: DSGVTQTPKHLITATGQRVTLRCSPRSGDLSVYWYQQSLDQGLQFLIQYYNGEERAKGNILERFSAQQFPDLHSELNLSSLELGDSALYFCASSGGGNSPLHFGNGTRLTVT.

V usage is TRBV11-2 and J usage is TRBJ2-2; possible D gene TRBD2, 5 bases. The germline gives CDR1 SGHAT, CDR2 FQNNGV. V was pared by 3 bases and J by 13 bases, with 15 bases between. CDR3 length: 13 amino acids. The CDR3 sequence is CASSFFQAGGLFF. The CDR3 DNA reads TGTGCCAGCAGCTTTTTCCAGGCCGGAGGGCTGTTTTTT.